Below are 27 T cell receptor beta chains sequenced from a single sample in a study of control samples from healthy donors and cancer patients. The assay was immunoSEQ multiplex PCR, and TCRdb's table has in-frame clones only and misses some. This sample has some 120,000 clones, with 90% found just once. Specimen: blood. All receptors derive from a man between 18 and 29 years old in good health.

The rearrangement joins TRBV19 to TRBJ1-1, with 7 bases lining up with TRBD1. Trimming cost V 4 bases and J 3 bases; bases outside gene matches: 5. The CDR3 is 14 amino acids. From germline, CDR1 is LNHDA and CDR2 SQIVND (reference sequence). CDR3 sequence reads: CASSTGQLYTEAFF. CDR3 in DNA: TGTGCCAGTAGTACGGGACAGCTTTACACTGAAGCTTTCTTT.

The chain uses TRBV30 and TRBJ1-2; D unresolved. The germline CDR1 and CDR2 sequences are GTSNPN and SVGIG (reference sequence). This CDR3 contains 13 residues. V lost 3 bases and J 6 bases, leaving 14 bases between the germline ends. CDR3 residues: CAWRTPSSHGYTF. The CDR3 DNA reads TGTGCCTGGAGGACACCCTCCTCTCATGGCTACACCTTC.

V is TRBV27 and J is TRBJ2-3; 10 bases align to TRBD2. Germline CDR1 and CDR2: MNHEY and SMNVEV (reference sequence). CDR3 size: 16 residues. J gave up 4 bases and V 5 bases, and 9 bases lay outside the gene matches. The CDR3 sequence is CASSPLAGVDADTQYF. CDR3 coding DNA: TGTGCCAGCAGTCCCCTAGCGGGGGTGGATGCAGATACGCAGTATTTT.

The table lists this clone with a count of one. The gene calls are TRBV6-5 and TRBJ1-3; D ambiguous. V lost 6 bases and J 4 bases, leaving 16 bases between the germline ends. CDR3 length: 15 amino acids. Germline V gives CDR1 MNHEY, CDR2 SVGAGI. The CDR3 nucleotides read TGTGCCAGCAGACCTACAGAAAGGTCCGGAAACACCATATATTTT. Amino acid sequence: CASRPTERSGNTIYF.

This chain uses TRBV29-1 with TRBJ1-5, with no clear D. This CDR3 comprises 13 residues. CDR1 and CDR2 from the germline V gene are SQVTM and ANQGSEA. V lost 8 bases and J lost 0, with 11 bases in between. CDR3 sequence (DNA): TGCAGCTCGGCGGCCGGTAGCAATCAGCCCCAGCATTTT. Its protein is CSSAAGSNQPQHF.

The chain uses TRBV4-3 and TRBJ2-1, with D possibly matching TRBD2 (6 bases). The CDR3 consists of 15 residues. V was clipped by 3 bases and J by 3 bases, with 12 bases between them. Germline V CDR1 and CDR2: LGHNA, YSLEER. The chain's CDR3 is CASSQMREFYNEQFF. The CDR3 DNA sequence: TGCGCCAGCAGCCAGATGCGGGAATTCTACAATGAGCAGTTCTTC.

The chain couples TRBV11-2 to TRBJ2-2; D is undetermined. This CDR3 is 12 amino acids long. V lost 0 bases to trimming and J lost 4 bases, with 0 bases between them. The V gene's germline CDR1 is SGHAT and CDR2 FQNNGV. The CDR3 DNA sequence: TGTGCCAGCAGCTTAGACACCGGGGAGCTGTTTTTT. Residues: CASSLDTGELFF.

J is TRBJ2-1 and V is TRBV6-5; D remains unclear. V lost 7 bases, J lost 4 bases, and 8 bases lay in between. The CDR3 is made up of 12 amino acids. The germline CDR1 and CDR2 sequences are MNHEY and SVGAGI. As DNA, the CDR3 is TGTGCCAGCATATCCCGATACAATGAGCAGTTCTTC. It translates to CASISRYNEQFF.

The chain recombines TRBV7-6 with TRBJ1-6; 7 bases align to TRBD1. The germline gives CDR1 SGHVS, CDR2 FNYEAQ. The CDR3 runs to 15 residues. With 5 bases clipped from V and 0 bases from J, the junction kept 1 base outside the gene matches. The CDR3 bases are TGTGCCAGCAGCCGGGACAGCTCCTATAATTCACCCCTCCACTTT. It yields the protein CASSRDSSYNSPLHF.

The V and J genes are TRBV11-2 and TRBJ2-6; D uncertain. Trimming took 5 bases from V and 2 from J, leaving 10 bases between them. CDR3 size: 15 residues. CDR1 is SGHAT and CDR2 is FQNNGV in the germline V gene. The CDR3 reads CASSPAPPGANVLTF. CDR3 DNA: TGTGCCAGCAGCCCGGCCCCCCCTGGGGCCAACGTCCTGACTTTC.

This chain uses TRBV7-2 with TRBJ2-3; tentative D call: TRBD2 (6 bases). CDR3 length equals 14 residues. V was trimmed by 5 bases and J by 4 bases, leaving 13 bases between them. Germline CDR1 and CDR2: SGHTA and FQGNSA. CDR3 DNA sequence: TGTGCCAGCAGCGAACAAATAGCGGCAGATACGCAGTATTTT. Its translation is CASSEQIAADTQYF.

CDR3 nucleotide sequence: TGTGCCAGCAGCACCTTAGCGGGAGGGGGCACAGATACGCAGTATTTT. Protein: CASSTLAGGGTDTQYF. The chain is built from TRBV11-3 and TRBJ2-3; 11 bases fit TRBD2. The CDR3 length is 16 residues. V gave up 5 bases and J gave up 1 base; unmatched junction bases: 5. Germline V lookup: CDR1 SGHNT, CDR2 YENEEA.

CDR3 sequence (DNA): TGTGCCAGCAGAGGACGGGACTACCCCTCCTACGAGCAGTACTTC. Amino acid sequence: CASRGRDYPSYEQYF. This chain joins TRBV27 and TRBJ2-7; TRBD2 matches at 7 bases. The V and J ends lost 6 bases and 0 bases, in that order; junction bases with no gene match: 8. There are 15 residues in the CDR3. CDR1 and CDR2 from the germline V gene are MNHEY and SMNVEV (reference sequence).

This clone has more than one count but fewer than ten. The genes are TRBV27 and TRBJ2-1; TRBD1 might be the D (6 bases). The CDR3 consists of 16 residues. Between the trimmed V and J ends, which lost 5 bases and 0 bases, there was a span of 14 bases. Germline values: CDR1 MNHEY, CDR2 SMNVEV (reference sequence). The CDR3 loop is CASSPWTASSYNEQFF. For the CDR3, the DNA is TGTGCCAGCAGTCCCTGGACAGCCAGCTCCTACAATGAGCAGTTCTTC.

The rearrangement uses TRBV5-1 and TRBJ2-1; D remains unclear. V lost 4 bases, J lost 0 bases, and 14 bases lay in between. Germline-derived CDR1 and CDR2 are SGHRS and YFSETQ. This CDR3 has 16 amino acids. CDR3 in amino acids: CASSTNSRSSYNEQFF. For the CDR3, the DNA is TGCGCCAGCAGCACGAACAGCAGGAGCTCCTACAATGAGCAGTTCTTC.

V gene TRBV9 combines with J gene TRBJ1-5, with 7 nucleotides matching TRBD1. V gave up 3 bases and J gave up 4 bases; unmatched junction bases: 4. Germline lookup yields CDR1 SGDLS and CDR2 YYNGEE. This CDR3 is built from 14 residues. CDR3 sequence (DNA): TGTGCCAGCAGCGCGGGACAGAGTAATCAGCCCCAGCATTTT. Protein product: CASSAGQSNQPQHF.

J is TRBJ2-1 and V is TRBV6-2 or TRBV6-3; possible D gene TRBD2, 5 bases. V dropped 6 bases and J dropped 0 bases, with 18 bases sitting between them. The CDR3 extends over 17 amino acids. Germline-derived CDR1 and CDR2 are MNHEY and SVGEGT. For the CDR3, the DNA is TGTGCCAGCAGCCGCCCCCCCACTAGTTTCTCCTACAATGAGCAGTTCTTC. Translation: CASSRPPTSFSYNEQFF.

This clone was observed a handful of times. The chain combines TRBV10-3 with TRBJ2-2; the match to TRBD2 covers 11 bases. J was trimmed by 5 bases and V by 0 bases; bases with no gene match: 11. Per germline, CDR1 ENHRY and CDR2 SYGVKD. This CDR3 is 19 amino acids long. CDR3 nucleotide sequence: TGTGCCATCAGTGAGTCTCTGGTTGTTGCTAGCGGGAGGACCGGGGAGCTGTTTTTT. Protein product: CAISESLVVASGRTGELFF.

This chain connects TRBV27 to TRBJ2-3, with 7 bases identical to TRBD1. Per germline, CDR1 MNHEY and CDR2 SMNVEV (reference sequence). The CDR3 sequence is 16 residues long. The ends lost 6 bases at V and 1 base at J; junction bases unmatched: 10. This CDR3 reads CASRGALGQGTDTQYF. The CDR3 DNA follows: TGTGCCAGCAGGGGCGCCCTCGGACAGGGCACAGATACGCAGTATTTT.

V usage is TRBV5-4 and J usage is TRBJ1-1; D unresolved. The CDR3 totals 14 residues. The ends were cut back, 0 bases at V and 8 bases at J, with 14 bases in the middle. Germline lookup yields CDR1 SGHNT and CDR2 YYREEE (reference sequence). Here the CDR3 DNA reads TGTGCCAGCAGCTTGGTTCCCGGAGGTCACGAAGCTTTCTTT. Its translation: CASSLVPGGHEAFF.

V is TRBV7-3 and J is TRBJ1-1, with no clear D. CDR3 length: 16 amino acids. Trimming removed 4 bases from V and 0 bases from J, with 15 bases in between. CDR1 SGHTA and CDR2 FQGTGA come from the germline V gene. CDR3 sequence (DNA): TGTGCCAGCAGCTCACGGGGTGGCCCGTTGAACACTGAAGCTTTCTTT. This codes for CASSSRGGPLNTEAFF.

J is TRBJ1-1 and V is TRBV19; D perhaps matches TRBD1 (5 bases). This CDR3 contains 12 residues. The germline V and J ends were trimmed by 7 bases and 1 base, with 7 bases remaining between them. Germline V gene data show CDR1 as LNHDA and CDR2 as SQIVND (reference sequence). DNA of the CDR3: TGTGCCAGTAAGGGGCGGAACACTGAAGCTTTCTTT. Translating it yields CASKGRNTEAFF.

The chain links TRBV24-1 to TRBJ1-5; 9 bases are a match to TRBD1. CDR3 size: 14 residues. Germline CDR1 and CDR2: KGHDR and SFDVKD. Trimming at V came to 4 bases and at J to 4 bases, leaving 1 base not matched to a gene. CDR3 sequence (DNA): TGTGCCACCAGTGAACAGGGGGCAAATCAGCCCCAGCATTTT. Encoded protein: CATSEQGANQPQHF.

The chain couples TRBV5-6 to TRBJ1-2; D is unresolved. Germline CDR1 is SGHDT and CDR2 is YYEEEE. This CDR3 is 11 amino acids long. V was clipped by 4 bases and J by 4 bases, with 5 bases between them. The CDR3 coding sequence is TGTGCCAGCAGCCAAAGCTATGGCTACACCTTC. Translating gives CASSQSYGYTF.

This chain links TRBV20-1 with TRBJ1-1; a weak D match, TRBD1 (5 bases). Trimming cost V 8 bases and J 4 bases, with 11 bases left between them. There are 11 residues in the CDR3. Germline CDR1 DFQATT, CDR2 SNEGSKA (reference sequence). The CDR3 sequence: CSSPGGTEAFF. DNA for the CDR3: TGCAGTTCCCCGGGGGGCACTGAAGCTTTCTTT.

The chain joins TRBV4-3 to TRBJ2-1; TRBD2 aligns across 11 bases. Germline CDR1 reads LGHNA; CDR2 reads YSLEER. J gave up 7 bases and V 4 bases, and 9 bases lay outside the gene matches. This CDR3 comprises 16 residues. CDR3 sequence reads: CASSLIAGGPGNEQFF. CDR3 sequence (DNA): TGCGCCAGCAGCCTCATAGCGGGAGGGCCTGGGAATGAGCAGTTCTTC.

The chain links TRBV7-9 to TRBJ2-2; no reliable D call. Germline-derived CDR1 and CDR2 are SEHNR and FQNEAQ (reference sequence). The CDR3 extends over 14 amino acids. V dropped 3 bases and J dropped 0 bases, with 5 bases sitting between them. The CDR3 here is CASSFSPNTGELFF. In DNA form, the CDR3 reads TGTGCCAGCAGCTTTAGTCCGAACACCGGGGAGCTGTTTTTT.